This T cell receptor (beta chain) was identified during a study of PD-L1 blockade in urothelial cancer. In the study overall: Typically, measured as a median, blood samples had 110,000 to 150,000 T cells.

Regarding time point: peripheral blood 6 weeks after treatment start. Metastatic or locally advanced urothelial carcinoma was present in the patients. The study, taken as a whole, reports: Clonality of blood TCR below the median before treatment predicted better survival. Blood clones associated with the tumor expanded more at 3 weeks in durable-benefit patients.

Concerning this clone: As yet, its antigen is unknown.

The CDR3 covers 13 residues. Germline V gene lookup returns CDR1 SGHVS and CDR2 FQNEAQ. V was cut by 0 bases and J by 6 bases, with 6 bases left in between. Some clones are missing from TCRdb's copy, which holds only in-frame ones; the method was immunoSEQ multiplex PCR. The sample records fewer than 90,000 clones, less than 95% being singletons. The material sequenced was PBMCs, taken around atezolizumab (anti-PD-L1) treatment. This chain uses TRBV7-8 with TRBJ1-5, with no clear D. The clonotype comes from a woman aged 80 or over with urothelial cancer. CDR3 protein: CASSLAAGQPQHF. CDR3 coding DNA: TGTGCCAGCAGCTTAGCGGCAGGTCAGCCCCAGCATTTT.